These 21 T cell receptor beta chains originate from one sample sequenced in a study of blood T cells in healthy people across ages. With a J-beta primer mix and a sample-barcoded 5' primer, a second PCR ran roughly 6 to 11 cycles. TCRdb reprocessed the 5' RACE reads via MiXCR and lists one record per CDR3 protein. This sample has some 800,000 distinct CDR3 sequences; 40% to 50% occur once, and the top ten carry around 18%. Sequencing was done on a sample of blood. These TCRs come from a man in his sixties in good health.

The chain joins TRBV6-2 or TRBV6-3 to TRBJ2-5; D not certain. Per germline, CDR1 MNHEY and CDR2 SVGEGT. This CDR3 has 12 amino acids. The V end was cut by 7 bases, the J end by 2 bases, with 8 bases between. DNA of the CDR3: TGTGCCAGCACCGAGGCGCAAGAGACCCAGTACTTC. This encodes CASTEAQETQYF.

The rearrangement links TRBV11-2 to TRBJ2-3; 11 nucleotides match TRBD2. CDR3 length equals 15 residues. Germline CDR1 reads SGHAT; CDR2 reads FQNNGV. Trimming took 6 bases from V and 5 from J; bases not matched to a gene: 7. The DNA for the CDR3 is TGTGCCAGCAGTCTAGCGGGAGGTTTAGGAGATACGCAGTATTTT. The encoded protein is CASSLAGGLGDTQYF.

The chain has TRBV7-9 and TRBJ2-3; D not resolved. In germline, CDR1 is SEHNR, CDR2 FQNEAQ (reference sequence). V shed 4 bases and J shed 5 bases, with 7 bases lying between them. This CDR3 contains 12 residues. The CDR3 nucleotides are TGTGCCAGCAGCTCGCCCTTAGATACGCAGTATTTT. Translating it yields CASSSPLDTQYF.

The CDR3, as DNA: TGCGCCAGCAGCTTGAGTACGGCGGGGCCGAGGCAAGAGACCCAGTACTTC. Translation: CASSLSTAGPRQETQYF. This chain joins TRBV5-1 and TRBJ2-5; the D gene is possibly TRBD2 (6 bases). The germline gives CDR1 SGHRS, CDR2 YFSETQ. The CDR3 totals 17 residues. Trimming cost V 1 base and J 2 bases, with 18 bases left between them. The complete variable domain, with remaining parts taken from reference TRBV5-1 and TRBJ2-5, reads KAGVTQTPRYLIKTRGQQVTLSCSPISGHRSVSWYQQTPGQGLQFLFEYFSETQRNKGNFPGRFSGRQFSNSRSEMNVSTLELGDSALYLCASSLSTAGPRQETQYFGPGTRLLVL.

This sequence joins TRBV6-5 and TRBJ2-7; TRBD1 aligns across 10 bases. The CDR3 is made up of 14 amino acids. Germline CDR1 and CDR2: MNHEY and SVGAGI. J lost 4 bases, V lost 6 bases, and 6 bases had no gene match. Here the CDR3 reads CASRRQGAGYEQYF. The CDR3 nucleotides read TGTGCCAGCAGAAGACAGGGGGCAGGGTACGAGCAGTACTTC.

This clonotype has only a few counts. The rearrangement uses TRBV27 and TRBJ2-1; the D call may be TRBD1 or TRBD2 (6 bases each). The CDR3 extends over 14 amino acids. Germline-derived CDR1 and CDR2 are MNHEY and SMNVEV (reference sequence). With 5 bases removed from V and 13 bases from J, the gap between germline ends came to 21 bases. This chain's CDR3 is CASSQGRPPSGQFF. DNA of the CDR3: TGTGCCAGCAGTCAGGGGAGGCCCCCGTCGGGCCAGTTCTTC.

The rearrangement links TRBV7-8 to TRBJ1-2, with D possibly TRBD1 on 5 matching bases. Trimming removed 4 bases from V and 4 bases from J, with 19 bases in between. This CDR3 is 16 amino acids long. CDR1 and CDR2 from the germline V gene are SGHVS and FQNEAQ. The CDR3 DNA sequence: TGTGCCAGCAGCTCCGGTGGGGCCCTTTCGGGCTATGGCTACACCTTC. Translating gives CASSSGGALSGYGYTF.

There are many counts of this clonotype. The rearrangement links TRBV25-1 to TRBJ2-5, with D unresolved. Germline lookup yields CDR1 MGHDK and CDR2 SYGVNS. This CDR3 has 11 residues. Between the trimmed V and J ends, which lost 6 bases and 4 bases, there was a span of 6 bases. The CDR3 loop reads CASREGETQYF. For the CDR3, the DNA is TGTGCCAGCAGAGAAGGAGAGACCCAGTACTTC.

The table lists this clonotype with a count of one. The chain links TRBV7-2 to TRBJ1-4; tentatively, D is TRBD1 (6 bases). V lost 0 bases and J 2 bases, leaving 10 bases between the germline ends. The CDR3 length is 16 residues. Germline CDR1 is SGHTA and CDR2 is FQGNSA. In DNA form, the CDR3 reads TGTGCCAGCAGCTTAGCGCGGACAGATACTAATGAAAAACTGTTTTTT. As protein: CASSLARTDTNEKLFF. The full variable domain, rest sourced from reference TRBV7-2 and TRBJ1-4, is GAGVSQSPSNKVTEKGKDVELRCDPISGHTALYWYRQSLGQGLEFLIYFQGNSAPDKSGLPSDRFSAERTGGSVSTLTIQRTQQEDSAVYLCASSLARTDTNEKLFFGSGTQLSVL.

The J gene is TRBJ2-1, the V gene TRBV4-3, with TRBD2 identical over 10 bases. After removal of 0 bases from V and 0 bases from J, the junction contained 11 bases not matched to a gene. There are 20 residues in the CDR3. The V gene's germline CDR1 is LGHNA and CDR2 YSLEER. The CDR3: CASSQEVYASGGSSYNEQFF. The CDR3 DNA sequence: TGCGCCAGCAGCCAAGAGGTTTATGCTAGCGGGGGCAGCTCCTACAATGAGCAGTTCTTC.

The CDR3 sequence is CSVEIASAFF. In DNA, the CDR3 is TGCAGCGTTGAAATCGCATCAGCTTTCTTT. The V gene is TRBV29-1, the J gene TRBJ1-1; D is unclear. Germline CDR1 and CDR2: SQVTM and ANQGSEA. The CDR3 runs 10 residues. V was cut by 2 bases and J by 10 bases, with 8 bases left in between. Supplemented by reference TRBV29-1 and TRBJ1-1, the full variable domain reads SAVISQKPSRDICQRGTSLTIQCQVDSQVTMMFWYRQQPGQSLTLIATANQGSEATYESGFVIDKFPISRPNLTFSTLTVSNMSPEDSSIYLCSVEIASAFFGQGTRLTVV.

The rearrangement joins TRBV29-1 to TRBJ1-1; no firm D call. Germline CDR1 is SQVTM and CDR2 is ANQGSEA. There are 12 residues in the CDR3. Trimming cost V 6 bases and J 4 bases, with 12 bases left between them. CDR3 protein: CSVKEWVTEAFF. CDR3 nucleotide sequence: TGCAGCGTCAAGGAGTGGGTCACTGAAGCTTTCTTT.

This clonotype was recorded a few times. The chain's CDR3 is CSASDRGPYEQYF. The CDR3 DNA reads TGCAGTGCTTCTGACAGGGGGCCATACGAGCAGTACTTC. The gene calls are TRBV20-1 and TRBJ2-7; the match to TRBD1 covers 10 bases. Germline V lookup: CDR1 DFQATT, CDR2 SNEGSKA (reference sequence). The CDR3 spans 13 residues. The trim removed 5 bases at V and 4 bases at J, leaving 5 bases unmatched.

This clonotype has a handful of counts. The rearrangement uses TRBV20-1 and TRBJ1-4; D not resolved. V shed 3 bases and J shed 7 bases, with 12 bases lying between them. The CDR3 contains 13 residues. CDR1 is DFQATT and CDR2 is SNEGSKA in the germline V gene (reference sequence). The CDR3 bases are TGCAGTGCTAGCTGGCATAAGGGTGAAAAACTGTTTTTT. It is translated as CSASWHKGEKLFF.

With respect to this clonotype: At one boundary the junction diverges from the germline segment, which might be a read error. This chain connects TRBV11-3 to TRBJ2-7; tentatively, D is TRBD2 (6 bases). This CDR3 is built from 15 residues. Germline lookup yields CDR1 SGHNT and CDR2 YENEEA. The CDR3, as DNA: TGTGCCAGCAGCTTAGGGGGGGTCGTGTCCTACGGGCAGTACTTC. Its translation is CASSLGGVVSYGQYF.

This clonotype was counted once. The genes are TRBV3-1 and TRBJ2-3, with D maybe TRBD2 (8 bases). CDR3 length: 19 residues. Germline CDR1 and CDR2: LGHDT and YNNKEL (reference sequence). The V end lost 8 bases, the J end lost 1 base, and 28 bases lay between the germline ends. Here the CDR3 reads CASSGGTVSFIPRTDTQYF. As DNA, the CDR3 is TGTGCCAGCTCGGGGGGGACAGTTTCTTTTATCCCCCGCACAGATACGCAGTATTTT.

The rearrangement joins TRBV4-1 to TRBJ2-2; D perhaps matches TRBD1 (6 bases). Germline loops: CDR1 MGHRA, CDR2 YSYEKL. V lost 6 bases and J lost 6, with 14 bases in between. The CDR3 sequence is 14 residues long. The CDR3 DNA is TGCGCCAGCAGTTGGAACTCAGGGGCCGGGGAGCTGTTTTTT. Translating gives CASSWNSGAGELFF.

This sequence joins TRBV11-1 and TRBJ1-5; D possibly corresponds to TRBD1 (6 bases). CDR3 length: 21 amino acids. CDR1 and CDR2 from the germline V gene are SGHAT and FQDESV (reference sequence). Between the trimmed V and J ends, which lost 2 bases and 5 bases, there was a span of 31 bases. CDR3 nucleotides: TGTGCCAGCAGCTTAAAATCGATTCCGGGACAAGGGGCCGGGGTAGATCAGCCCCAGCATTTT. Protein sequence: CASSLKSIPGQGAGVDQPQHF. Full variable domain (rest looked up from reference TRBV11-1 and TRBJ1-5): EAEVAQSPRYKITEKSQAVAFWCDPISGHATLYWYRQILGQGPELLVQFQDESVVDDSQLPKDRFSAERLKGVDSTLKIQPAELGDSAMYLCASSLKSIPGQGAGVDQPQHFGDGTRLSIL.

The rearrangement uses TRBV4-3 and TRBJ2-7, with a tentative D call TRBD1 (7 bases). The V gene's germline CDR1 is LGHNA and CDR2 YSLEER. The CDR3 totals 18 residues. Trimming took 4 bases from V and 1 from J, leaving 23 bases between them. CDR3 in DNA: TGCGCCAGCAGCCCCTCCGGGACAGCCGGAGGAGGGTCCTACGAGCAGTACTTC. Protein: CASSPSGTAGGGSYEQYF.

The chain recombines TRBV7-2 with TRBJ2-7, with 11 bases that match TRBD2. This CDR3 has 16 residues. V was pared by 5 bases and J by 2 bases, with 8 bases of the junction left unmatched. CDR1 and CDR2 from the germline V gene are SGHTA and FQGNSA. The DNA for the CDR3 is TGTGCCAGCAGCCTACATAGCGGGGGGGTTCCCTACGAGCAGTACTTC. Protein product: CASSLHSGGVPYEQYF.

This chain connects TRBV6-1 to TRBJ1-5; tentative D call: TRBD1 (6 bases). Trimming stripped 3 bases from V and 7 bases from J, with 13 bases between. The V gene's germline CDR1 is MNHNS and CDR2 SASEGT. The CDR3 is made up of 14 amino acids. CDR3 nucleotide sequence: TGTGCCAGCAGTGAGATCCCAGGGGACCAGCCCCAGCATTTT. Protein product: CASSEIPGDQPQHF.